These 22 T cell receptor beta chains came from one sample sequenced in a study of blood T cell repertoires in COVID-19. The protocol was immunoSEQ multiplex PCR, while the TCRdb copy is restricted to in-frame clones and leaves out a portion. Of roughly 290,000 clones detected, under 90% appear once; the ten largest clones hold approximately 1.5%. The sample was PBMCs or T cells enriched from blood (not recorded which). These receptors came from a woman aged 40 to 50 who had recovered from COVID-19.

The rearrangement uses TRBV2 and TRBJ2-7; D is undetermined. Trimming removed 7 bases from V and 4 bases from J, with 17 bases in between. Germline V CDR1 and CDR2: SNHLY, FYNNEI. The CDR3 totals 14 residues. The CDR3: CASTDPQIRYEQYF. The CDR3 DNA sequence: TGTGCCAGCACTGACCCCCAAATCCGGTACGAGCAGTACTTC.

The chain joins TRBV6-2 or TRBV6-3 to TRBJ1-2; TRBD1 matches 9 bases. Germline V CDR1 and CDR2: MNHEY, SVGEGT. The CDR3 is 16 residues long. V dropped 6 bases and J dropped 9; count of bases not matched to a gene: 17. CDR3 loop: CASSPGQGYLTMSYTF. CDR3 sequence (DNA): TGTGCCAGCAGCCCTGGACAGGGGTATTTAACTATGAGCTACACCTTC.

The chain recombines TRBV27 with TRBJ2-5; TRBD2 is a possible D gene (7 bases). The CDR3 loop spans 18 amino acids. Germline CDR1 and CDR2: MNHEY and SMNVEV (reference sequence). V was pared by 1 base and J by 0 bases, with 18 bases between. CDR3 amino acids: CASSLFSGASGYQETQYF. The CDR3 region has the DNA TGTGCCAGCAGTTTATTCTCGGGGGCTAGCGGATACCAAGAGACCCAGTACTTC.

This clone was seen a few times. This sequence joins TRBV5-6 and TRBJ2-2; 7 nucleotides align to TRBD1. With V trimmed by 4 bases and J by 3 bases, 6 bases remained unmatched. This CDR3 region has 15 residues. Germline assignment: CDR1 SGHDT and CDR2 YYEEEE. CDR3: CASSTSGTDTGELFF. The CDR3 DNA reads as TGTGCCAGCAGCACCTCCGGGACAGACACCGGGGAGCTGTTTTTT.

The chain employs TRBV19 and TRBJ1-6, with D possibly matching TRBD1 (5 bases). CDR1 and CDR2 from the germline V gene are LNHDA and SQIVND (reference sequence). The length of the CDR3 is 15 residues. V shed 3 bases and J shed 7 bases, with 13 bases lying between them. DNA for the CDR3: TGTGCCAGTAGTATGGGGAACCGGGGGAATTCACCCCTCCACTTT. Its translation: CASSMGNRGNSPLHF.

The chain has TRBV10-2 and TRBJ1-6; D might be TRBD1 (5 bases). The CDR3 spans 15 residues. Germline CDR1 reads WSHSY; CDR2 reads SAAADI. V was trimmed by 10 bases and J by 11 bases, leaving 24 bases between them. CDR3 region: CATKPPGGWVPPLHF. Written as DNA, the CDR3 is TGCGCCACCAAACCCCCCGGGGGTTGGGTTCCACCCCTCCACTTT.

The chain uses TRBV11-1 and TRBJ1-1; 9 nucleotides agree with TRBD1. Germline V gene data show CDR1 as SGHAT and CDR2 as FQDESV (reference sequence). J was trimmed by 3 bases and V by 5 bases; bases with no gene match: 4. There are 14 residues in the CDR3. The CDR3 protein is CASSPDRGYTEAFF. Written as DNA, the CDR3 is TGTGCCAGCAGCCCCGACAGGGGGTACACTGAAGCTTTCTTT.

The chain has TRBV6-6 and TRBJ2-5; TRBD2 might be the D (5 bases). Germline V gene sequence: CDR1 MNHNY, CDR2 SVGAGI (reference sequence). This CDR3 is built from 12 residues. V lost 5 bases, J lost 5 bases, and 9 bases lay in between. The CDR3 DNA reads as TGTGCCAGCAGTGGGGAGCGGGAGACCCAGTACTTC. This sequence encodes CASSGERETQYF.

The J gene is TRBJ1-2, the V gene TRBV5-1; 11 bases map to TRBD1. The length of the CDR3 is 15 residues. The V gene's germline CDR1 is SGHRS and CDR2 YFSETQ. The J segment lost 4 bases and the V segment lost 0 bases, leaving 2 bases of the junction unmatched. The DNA for the CDR3 is TGCGCCAGCAGCTTGGGAGGGACAGGGGGCTATGGCTACACCTTC. It is translated as CASSLGGTGGYGYTF.

The rearrangement joins TRBV12-3 or TRBV12-4 to TRBJ1-6; D remains ambiguous. The CDR3 runs 13 residues. Trimming took off 3 bases at V and 10 bases at J, with 10 bases between the two ends. CDR3 protein: CASSFGPSSPLHF. DNA for the CDR3: TGTGCCAGCAGTTTCGGTCCCTCGTCACCCCTCCACTTT.

This chain uses TRBV18 with TRBJ1-2; weak D call: TRBD1 (6 bases). Trimming took off 1 base at V and 6 bases at J, with 15 bases between the two ends. This CDR3 is 15 amino acids long. Germline V CDR1 and CDR2: KGHSH, LQKENI. This CDR3 is CASSPLSGGADGYTF. Written as DNA, the CDR3 is TGTGCCAGCTCACCACTTTCTGGGGGCGCGGATGGCTACACCTTC. Filled out from reference TRBV18 and TRBJ1-2, the complete variable domain reads NAGVMQNPRHLVRRRGQEARLRCSPMKGHSHVYWYRQLPEEGLKFMVYLQKENIIDESGMPKERFSAEFPKEGPSILRIQQVVRGDSAAYFCASSPLSGGADGYTFGSGTRLTVV.

The chain combines TRBV4-2 with TRBJ2-5; TRBD2 might be the D (6 bases). Trimming shortened V by 2 bases and J by 2 bases, and 12 bases separated the two germline ends. Germline V gene data show CDR1 as LGHNA and CDR2 as YNFKEQ. The CDR3 totals 15 residues. CDR3 residues: CASSQNREWQETQYF. The CDR3 coding sequence is TGTGCCAGCAGCCAAAATCGGGAGTGGCAAGAGACCCAGTACTTC.

This rearrangement joins TRBV6-5 to TRBJ2-7; 8 bases line up with TRBD2. The CDR3 extends over 14 amino acids. Germline values: CDR1 MNHEY, CDR2 SVGAGI. The junction had 5 bases not matched to a gene; V was cut back by 6 bases and J by 1 base. DNA of the CDR3: TGTGCCAGCAGACTCTCGGGAGGGTCCTACGAGCAGTACTTC. Its protein is CASRLSGGSYEQYF.

The V and J genes are TRBV29-1 and TRBJ2-3, with 7 bases matching TRBD2. CDR3 length equals 15 residues. Germline loops: CDR1 SQVTM, CDR2 ANQGSEA. The ends lost 5 bases at V and 7 bases at J; junction bases unmatched: 15. DNA for the CDR3: TGCAGCGTTCCCCTTCAGGTGGGAGGGCCGAATACGCAGTATTTT. It specifies CSVPLQVGGPNTQYF.

The V and J genes are TRBV5-8 and TRBJ2-1, with TRBD2 matching over 7 bases. The CDR3 loop spans 18 amino acids. CDR1 is SGHTS, CDR2 YDEGEE, per germline. Unmatched junction bases numbered 16, after V lost 0 bases and J lost 7 bases. CDR3 coding DNA: TGTGCCAGCAGCTTGGAAAAGGGCAGCGGGACCCTCCAGAATGAGCAGTTCTTC. This gives the protein CASSLEKGSGTLQNEQFF.

V and J are TRBV6-6 and TRBJ1-2; 12 bases agree with TRBD1. Unmatched junction bases numbered 17, after V lost 5 bases and J lost 4 bases. CDR3 length: 19 amino acids. From germline, CDR1 is MNHNY and CDR2 SVGAGI (reference sequence). In DNA, the CDR3 is TGTGCCAGCAGTCGAGGGGACAGGGGGCCGGAGCACGCAACCTATGGCTACACCTTC. Its protein product is CASSRGDRGPEHATYGYTF.

The chain employs TRBV2 and TRBJ1-2, with 8 bases aligning to TRBD1. With V trimmed by 7 bases and J by 7 bases, 14 bases remained unmatched. The germline V gene has CDR1 SNHLY and CDR2 FYNNEI. This CDR3 is built from 15 residues. CDR3 nucleotide sequence: TGTGCCAGCACCCTTAAGGCAGGGGGCGCGGGTGGCTACACCTTC. Translation gives CASTLKAGGAGGYTF.

The rearrangement joins TRBV2 to TRBJ1-2; D unclear. The length of the CDR3 is 14 residues. Germline V CDR1 and CDR2: SNHLY, FYNNEI. Trimming took off 2 bases at V and 0 bases at J, with 7 bases between the two ends. In nucleotides, the CDR3 is TGTGCCAGCAGTGAATCAACAGCTAACTATGGCTACACCTTC. Protein sequence: CASSESTANYGYTF.

Points on this clone: Other DNA sequences in this sample translate to the same CDR3. The chain carries TRBV19 and TRBJ1-5; 7 bases agree with TRBD1. The CDR3 is 13 residues long. V trimming: 5 bases; J trimming: 6 bases; junction bases outside the gene matches: 4. The V gene's germline CDR1 is LNHDA and CDR2 SQIVND (reference sequence). As DNA, the CDR3 is TGTGCCAGTAGTGAGGCAGGGGGTCAGCCCCAGCATTTT. This gives the protein CASSEAGGQPQHF. The entire variable domain, with the rest obtained from reference TRBV19 and TRBJ1-5, is as follows: DGGITQSPKYLFRKEGQNVTLSCEQNLNHDAMYWYRQDPGQGLRLIYYSQIVNDFQKGDIAEGYSVSREKKESFPLTVTSAQKNPTAFYLCASSEAGGQPQHFGDGTRLSIL.

CDR3 nucleotides: TGTGCCTGGATTAAACCGGCGGGGAAAACTGAAGCTTTCTTT. This sequence encodes CAWIKPAGKTEAFF. V gene TRBV30 combines with J gene TRBJ1-1; no definite D call. Trimming pared 4 bases from V and 5 bases from J, leaving 17 bases between. The CDR3 covers 14 residues. The germline V gene encodes CDR1 GTSNPN and CDR2 SVGIG (reference sequence). The full variable domain, rest sourced from reference TRBV30 and TRBJ1-1, is SQTIHQWPATLVQPVGSPLSLECTVEGTSNPNLYWYRQAAGRGLQLLFYSVGIGQISSEVPQNLSASRPQDRQFILSSKKLLLSDSGFYLCAWIKPAGKTEAFFGQGTRLTVV.

V and J are TRBV27 and TRBJ2-2; TRBD2 is a possible D gene (6 bases). The CDR3 consists of 14 residues. Per the germline V gene, CDR1 is MNHEY and CDR2 is SMNVEV (reference sequence). Trimming took 2 bases from V and 5 from J, leaving 9 bases between them. The CDR3 DNA follows: TGTGCCAGCAGTTTAGGGGGGTTGACCGGGGAGCTGTTTTTT. Its protein is CASSLGGLTGELFF.

V usage is TRBV4-3 and J usage is TRBJ2-3; 7 nucleotides agree with TRBD2. The V gene's germline CDR1 is LGHNA and CDR2 YSLEER. Unmatched junction bases numbered 8, after V lost 3 bases and J lost 5 bases. The CDR3 sequence is 15 residues long. The DNA of the CDR3 is TGCGCCAGCAGCCACTCTCCGCGGGAGAAAGATACGCAGTATTTT. Translating it yields CASSHSPREKDTQYF.